A selection of T cell receptor beta chains follows, all from one sample in a study of cytomegalovirus exposure and HLA in healthy donors. The assay was immunoSEQ multiplex PCR, and TCRdb's table has in-frame clones only and misses some. The sample includes approximately 160,000 clones, 77% seen only once; the top ten take 1.6%. Material: PBMCs. The receptors derive from a woman in her thirties in good health and CMV-seronegative. Each CDR3 is given with its conserved first and last residue. Each record gives: clone size, J gene, D gene, V gene, CDR3 DNA, CDR3 protein. The D gene is left open where the match is weak. Only some rows state a clone size, as once, few, many or a class for expanded clones.

size: few; J: TRBJ1-1; D: .; V: TRBV10-3; DNA: TGTGCCATCAGTGAGTCTCGGGCAGGGCAGAACACTGAAGCTTTCTTT; CDR3: CAISESRAGQNTEAFF
size: few; J: TRBJ2-1; D: .; V: TRBV21-1; DNA: TGTGCCAGCAGCAACCTACAGGGGGCCAAAGAGGACAATGAGCAGTTCTTC; CDR3: CASSNLQGAKEDNEQFF
size: once; J: TRBJ1-1; D: .; V: TRBV5-1; DNA: TGCGCCAGCATAGCGGGGGGATCCACTGAAGCTTTCTTT; CDR3: CASIAGGSTEAFF
size: .; J: TRBJ2-1; D: TRBD2; V: TRBV30; DNA: TGTGCCTGGAGTGGGGGCGGGAGATATGAGCAGTTCTTC; CDR3: CAWSGGGRYEQFF
size: .; J: TRBJ2-5; D: TRBD1; V: TRBV28; DNA: TGTGCCAGCAGCCCATCGGGACAGGGGGCGCAGGAGACCCAGTACTTC; CDR3: CASSPSGQGAQETQYF
size: .; J: TRBJ1-5; D: TRBD1; V: TRBV5-1; DNA: TGCGCCAGCAGCCCGGACAGGGACCAGCCCCAGCATTTT; CDR3: CASSPDRDQPQHF
size: .; J: TRBJ1-4; D: TRBD1; V: TRBV5-6; DNA: TGTGCCAGCAGCTTGGGACAGGGTGGTGAAAAACTGTTTTTT; CDR3: CASSLGQGGEKLFF
size: .; J: TRBJ1-2; D: .; V: TRBV7-6; DNA: TGTGCCAGCAGCCCCCGGCAGGGCAACTATGGCTACACCTTC; CDR3: CASSPRQGNYGYTF
size: .; J: TRBJ1-1; D: .; V: TRBV29-1; DNA: TGCAGCGTTGAAAGGGGGTCCATGAACACTGAAGCTTTCTTT; CDR3: CSVERGSMNTEAFF
size: .; J: TRBJ2-1; D: TRBD1; V: TRBV4-2; DNA: TGTGCCAGCAGCCAAGAAGGGACAGGCGTCTACAATGAGCAGTTCTTC; CDR3: CASSQEGTGVYNEQFF
size: .; J: TRBJ1-2; D: .; V: TRBV6-1; DNA: TGTGCCAGCAGTGAACTGTTCTTTGGCTACACCTTC; CDR3: CASSELFFGYTF
size: .; J: TRBJ2-7; D: .; V: TRBV4-1; DNA: TGCGCCAGCAGCCAAGGGGTTGGAGTTTCTATCTACGAGCAGTACTTC; CDR3: CASSQGVGVSIYEQYF
size: .; J: TRBJ1-3; D: .; V: TRBV25-1; DNA: TGTGCCAGCAGTGCCATCTTAGCTCCCGGAACCACCATATATTTT; CDR3: CASSAILAPGTTIYF
size: .; J: TRBJ2-3; D: TRBD2; V: TRBV9; DNA: TGTGCCAGCAGCGTAGGGGCTAGCGGGAGCACAGATACGCAGTATTTT; CDR3: CASSVGASGSTDTQYF
size: .; J: TRBJ1-2; D: .; V: TRBV28; DNA: TGTGCCAGCAGAGAGGGTGCAGATGGCTACACCTTC; CDR3: CASREGADGYTF
size: few; J: TRBJ2-2; D: .; V: TRBV7-2; DNA: TGTGCCAGCAGCTTAGCCACAGCATCCGGGGAGCTGTTTTTT; CDR3: CASSLATASGELFF
size: .; J: TRBJ2-3; D: TRBD1; V: TRBV7-2; DNA: TGTGCCAGCAGCCCGACAGGGAGCACAGATACGCAGTATTTT; CDR3: CASSPTGSTDTQYF
size: .; J: TRBJ2-5; D: TRBD2; V: TRBV10-1; DNA: TGCGCCAGCGACAGGAGCGGGAGGGGTGAGACCCAGTACTTC; CDR3: CASDRSGRGETQYF
size: .; J: TRBJ1-2; D: .; V: TRBV30; DNA: TGTGCCGGGGGAGGGTTTGGCTACACCTTC; CDR3: CAGGGFGYTF
size: few; J: TRBJ2-7; D: TRBD1; V: TRBV7-2; DNA: TGTGCCAGCAGCTTAAGGGTAGGGGTCCGGGACAGTGCCTACGAGCAGTACTTC; CDR3: CASSLRVGVRDSAYEQYF
size: once; J: TRBJ1-4; D: TRBD1; V: TRBV5-1; DNA: TGCGCCAGCAGCTTGGGACAGGGCAATGAAAAACTGTTTTTT; CDR3: CASSLGQGNEKLFF
size: .; J: TRBJ2-7; D: TRBD2; V: TRBV6-6; DNA: TGTGCCAGCACTTTGACTAGCGACTACGAGCAGTACTTC; CDR3: CASTLTSDYEQYF
size: .; J: TRBJ2-1; D: TRBD2; V: TRBV2; DNA: TGTGCCAGCAGTCAGTCCCTAGCGGGGGGGAATGAGCAGTTCTTC; CDR3: CASSQSLAGGNEQFF
size: .; J: TRBJ2-7; D: TRBD1; V: TRBV7-2; DNA: TGTGCCAGCAGCCGGGACAGGGGGTACGAGCAGTACTTC; CDR3: CASSRDRGYEQYF
size: .; J: TRBJ2-3; D: .; V: TRBV6-1; DNA: TGTGCCAGCAGGGTGGGGCAGAGCACAGATACGCAGTATTTT; CDR3: CASRVGQSTDTQYF
size: once; J: TRBJ2-1; D: TRBD2; V: TRBV15; DNA: TGTGCCACCAGCAGGCCGGGACTAGCGGACCACAATGAGCAGTTCTTC; CDR3: CATSRPGLADHNEQFF
size: .; J: TRBJ1-2; D: .; V: TRBV7-9; DNA: TGTGCCAGCAGCTTTCCGGACAGAGGCAGAGTTGGCTACACCTTC; CDR3: CASSFPDRGRVGYTF
size: .; J: TRBJ1-6; D: .; V: TRBV5-6; DNA: TGTGCCAGCAGCTTAGGCGGAACTTTTAGCTCCTATAATTCACCCCTCCACTTT; CDR3: CASSLGGTFSSYNSPLHF
size: .; J: TRBJ2-7; D: TRBD1; V: TRBV7-9; DNA: TGTGCCAGCAGTCCCGGGACAGGGAGGCCCCACGAGCAGTACTTC; CDR3: CASSPGTGRPHEQYF
size: .; J: TRBJ2-1; D: TRBD2; V: TRBV11-2; DNA: TGTGCCAGCAGCTTCGGGGGGGGCTGGAATGAGCAGTTCTTC; CDR3: CASSFGGGWNEQFF
size: .; J: TRBJ2-5; D: TRBD1; V: TRBV29-1; DNA: TGCAGCTCCCGACAGGGGGCTGGAGAGACCCAGTACTTC; CDR3: CSSRQGAGETQYF
size: .; J: TRBJ1-1; D: TRBD1; V: TRBV7-9; DNA: TGTGCCAGCAGCTTAACGACAGGGGGCACTGAAGCTTTCTTT; CDR3: CASSLTTGGTEAFF
size: .; J: TRBJ2-7; D: TRBD1; V: TRBV28; DNA: TGTGCCAGCAGAATAAGGGACAGCCTCTGGGAGCAGTACTTC; CDR3: CASRIRDSLWEQYF
size: .; J: TRBJ2-5; D: .; V: TRBV7-2; DNA: TGTGCCAGCAGCTTAGGGGTAACTATCCAAGAGACCCAGTACTTC; CDR3: CASSLGVTIQETQYF
size: .; J: TRBJ1-2; D: .; V: TRBV5-1; DNA: TGCGCCAGCAGCTGGGCAGGGGTCGCCTATGGCTACACCTTC; CDR3: CASSWAGVAYGYTF
size: .; J: TRBJ1-6; D: .; V: TRBV7-8; DNA: TGTGCCAGCATGGAGTCCTTAATCCAAAGCTCCTATAATTCACCCCTCCACTTT; CDR3: CASMESLIQSSYNSPLHF
size: .; J: TRBJ2-7; D: TRBD1; V: TRBV28; DNA: TGTGCCAGCAGTTTTGACAGGGATTACGAGCAGTACTTC; CDR3: CASSFDRDYEQYF
size: .; J: TRBJ2-7; D: TRBD2; V: TRBV7-9; DNA: TGTGCCAGCAGGGATGGACTAGTTCCTATTTCCGAGCAGTACTTC; CDR3: CASRDGLVPISEQYF
size: .; J: TRBJ2-7; D: .; V: TRBV27; DNA: TGTGCCAGCAGTCCCCTCGGGGAGGCGGTTTCCTACGAGCAGTACTTC; CDR3: CASSPLGEAVSYEQYF
size: .; J: TRBJ2-7; D: TRBD1; V: TRBV29-1; DNA: TGCAGCGTCGATACCGGGACAGGGGCCTACGAGCAGTACTTC; CDR3: CSVDTGTGAYEQYF
size: .; J: TRBJ2-3; D: TRBD2; V: TRBV12-5; DNA: TGTGCTAGTGGTTTGAGTGCGGGAGGGAACACAGATACGCAGTATTTT; CDR3: CASGLSAGGNTDTQYF
size: many; J: TRBJ1-4; D: TRBD1; V: TRBV4-1; DNA: TGCGCCAGCAGCCTGGACAGGGGTCTCAGTGAAAAACTGTTTTTT; CDR3: CASSLDRGLSEKLFF
size: .; J: TRBJ1-2; D: .; V: TRBV5-1; DNA: TGCGCCAGCAGCCTAGGACAAAACTATGGCTACACCTTC; CDR3: CASSLGQNYGYTF
size: once; J: TRBJ2-1; D: TRBD2; V: TRBV4-3; DNA: TGCGCCAGCAGCCAAGAGCCACCCCCTCTTCTAGCGGGAGATCGGGATGAGCAGTTCTTC; CDR3: CASSQEPPPLLAGDRDEQFF
size: .; J: TRBJ2-5; D: TRBD2; V: TRBV11-2; DNA: TGTGCCAGCAGCTCTGTAGCGGGAGGGCCGGTTGTGTACCAAGAGACCCAGTACTTC; CDR3: CASSSVAGGPVVYQETQYF
size: .; J: TRBJ2-5; D: .; V: TRBV7-2; DNA: TGTGCCAGCAGCTTACGGGCAGGGTACCAAGAGACCCAGTACTTC; CDR3: CASSLRAGYQETQYF
size: .; J: TRBJ1-1; D: .; V: TRBV7-3; DNA: TGTGCCAGCAGCTTAAATTCGGGGGACACTGAAGCTTTCTTT; CDR3: CASSLNSGDTEAFF
size: .; J: TRBJ1-5; D: .; V: TRBV28; DNA: TGTGCCAGCAGTCCCTCCGCGCGGGGACGGAATCAGCCCCAGCATTTT; CDR3: CASSPSARGRNQPQHF